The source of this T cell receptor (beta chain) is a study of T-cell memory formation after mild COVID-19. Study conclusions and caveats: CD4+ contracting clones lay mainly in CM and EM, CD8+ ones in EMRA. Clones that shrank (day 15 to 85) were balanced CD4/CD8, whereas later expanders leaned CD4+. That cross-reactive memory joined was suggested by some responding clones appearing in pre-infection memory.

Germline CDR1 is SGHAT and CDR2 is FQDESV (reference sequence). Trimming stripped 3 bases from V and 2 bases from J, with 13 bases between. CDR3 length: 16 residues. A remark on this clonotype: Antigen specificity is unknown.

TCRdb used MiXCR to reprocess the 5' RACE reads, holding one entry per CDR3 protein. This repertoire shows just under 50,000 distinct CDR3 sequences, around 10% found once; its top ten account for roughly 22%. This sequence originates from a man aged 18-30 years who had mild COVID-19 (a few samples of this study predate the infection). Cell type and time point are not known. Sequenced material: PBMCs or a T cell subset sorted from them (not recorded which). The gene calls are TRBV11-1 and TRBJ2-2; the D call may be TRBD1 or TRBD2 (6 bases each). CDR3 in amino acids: CASSFNVGGNTGELFF. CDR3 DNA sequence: TGTGCCAGCAGCTTTAACGTGGGGGGCAACACCGGGGAGCTGTTTTTT.